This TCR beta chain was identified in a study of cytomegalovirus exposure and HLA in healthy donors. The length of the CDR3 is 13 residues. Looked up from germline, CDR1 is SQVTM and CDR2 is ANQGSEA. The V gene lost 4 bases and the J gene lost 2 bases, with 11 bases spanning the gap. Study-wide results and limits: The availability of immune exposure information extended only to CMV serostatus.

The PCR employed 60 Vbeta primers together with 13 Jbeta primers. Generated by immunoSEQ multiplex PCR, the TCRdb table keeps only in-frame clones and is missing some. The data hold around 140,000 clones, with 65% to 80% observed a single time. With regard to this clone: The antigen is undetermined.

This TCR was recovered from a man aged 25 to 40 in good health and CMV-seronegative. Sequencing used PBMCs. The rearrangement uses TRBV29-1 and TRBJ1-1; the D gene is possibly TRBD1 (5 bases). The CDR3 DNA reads TGCAGCGTTGTTGACAGAGCTAACACTGAAGCTTTCTTT. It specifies CSVVDRANTEAFF.